The 24 T cell receptor beta chains below all came from one sample that was sequenced in a study of CD8+ T cells in alopecia areata. cDNA reverse transcribed from extracted RNA served as the sequencing template. Using immunoSEQ multiplex PCR, the repertoire was profiled, and TCRdb retains in-frame clones only, with some absent. There are approximately 110,000 clones in the sample, none observed a single time. Sequencing was carried out using lesional skin. These receptors all stem from a C3H/HeJ mouse with alopecia areata. The mice in this strain carry MHC haplotype H2-k.

With regard to this clone: Any gene name here is a mouse gene name. CDR3 in amino acids: CASTPDRGDAEQFF. CDR3 DNA (partial): TGTGCCAGCACCCCGGACAGGGGGGATGCT. J is TRBJ2-1 and V is TRBV19; 10 positions agree with TRBD1. The read terminates 4 residues before the CDR3 end, so the remaining end is supplied by the germline J gene. The CDR3 length is 14 residues. V trimming: 6 bases; J trimming: 5 bases; junction bases outside the gene matches: 5. In germline, CDR1 is FNHDT, CDR2 SITEND (reference sequence).

This clone was counted between two and nine times. The gene symbols are mouse symbols. The read gets to within 4 residues of the CDR3 end, and the germline J gene fills in the rest. The chain is built from TRBV13-1 and TRBJ1-4; D is possibly TRBD1 (6 bases). V lost 1 base and J lost 5, with 6 bases in between. Looked up from germline, CDR1 is NSHNY and CDR2 is SYGAGN. The CDR3 runs 13 residues. The covered CDR3 bases are TGTGCCAGCAGTGATCAGGGGAACGAA. It is translated as CASSDQGNE. The CDR3 in its entirety is CASSDQGNERLFF.

This clone was seen many times. Genes and germline come from the mouse. Sequencing ends 4 residues short of the CDR3 end; the germline J gene provides the rest. This sequence joins TRBV13-3 and TRBJ1-1; 7 bases fit TRBD1. V lost 6 bases, J lost 0 bases, and 8 bases stayed unmatched. This CDR3 comprises 15 residues. Germline V lookup: CDR1 NNHDY, CDR2 SYVADS. The covered CDR3 bases are TGTGCCAGCAAGACAGGGAGGGGGCCAAACACA. Translating gives CASKTGRGPNT. In full, the CDR3 is CASKTGRGPNTEVFF.

The table lists this clone with many counts. TCRdb's protein and the DNA translation differ at residue 10; the protein here comes from the DNA. The germline and genes are mouse ones. The CDR3 sequence: CATGQGDNSPLYF. The sequenced CDR3 bases are TGTGCCACAGGACAGGGCGATAATTCGCCC. This chain joins TRBV13-3 and TRBJ1-6, with 8 positions matching TRBD1. The observed sequence ends 3 residues before the CDR3 terminus, with the missing tail filled in from the germline J gene. TRBJ1-6 is assigned to the ORF class and has an uncertain function. This CDR3 has 13 residues. Germline V CDR1 and CDR2: NNHDY, SYVADS. V lost 9 bases to trimming and J lost 5 bases; unmatched junction nucleotides: 4.

This clone showed up just a few times. Any gene name here is a mouse gene name. The CDR3 goes on 4 residues after the read ends, and that part is filled in from the germline J gene. This rearrangement joins TRBV1 to TRBJ1-1; tentative D call: TRBD1 (6 bases). This CDR3 has 15 residues. CDR1 NSQYPW and CDR2 LRSPGD come from the germline V gene (reference sequence). V dropped 1 base and J dropped 2 bases, with 11 bases sitting between them. Incomplete CDR3 DNA: TGCACCTGCAGTGCAGGCGCAGGGGCCAACACA. Translated: CTCSAGAGANT. The whole CDR3 sequence reads CTCSAGAGANTEVFF.

This clone was observed a handful of times. Gene and germline names: mouse. The sequenced fragment ends 4 residues before the CDR3 boundary, so the rest is inferred from the germline J gene. The V and J genes are TRBV19 and TRBJ2-5, with 8 nucleotides matching TRBD1. Germline assignment: CDR1 FNHDT and CDR2 SITEND (reference sequence). The CDR3 consists of 15 residues. The covered CDR3 bases are TGTGCCAGCAGTCTTACAGGGGGTGTGAGAGAC. It yields the protein CASSLTGGVRD. The whole CDR3 is CASSLTGGVRDTQYF.

This clone came up many times. Mouse gene names and germline throughout. Read sequence stops 4 residues before the CDR3 end, and the germline J gene provides the missing end. The J gene is TRBJ2-4, the V gene TRBV13-3; the match to TRBD2 covers 9 bases. Trimming removed 5 bases from V and 2 bases from J; junction bases left unmatched: 6. The CDR3 has 15 residues. CDR1 NNHDY and CDR2 SYVADS come from the germline V gene. The CDR3 loop reads CASSPGLGIQNTLYF. CDR3 DNA, as far as it was read: TGTGCCAGCAGCCCCGGACTGGGGATTCAAAAC.

This clone was seen a handful of times. Here the gene names and germline are mouse. The read ends 4 residues early relative to the CDR3; the germline J gene fills the gap. J is TRBJ1-2 and V is TRBV13-3; D remains ambiguous. This CDR3 is 14 amino acids long. Germline V gene lookup returns CDR1 NNHDY and CDR2 SYVADS. V lost 2 bases and J lost 0, with 8 bases in between. The sequenced part of the CDR3 DNA is TGTGCCAGCAGTGACCAGGCCTCAAACTCC. This codes for CASSDQASNS. The complete CDR3 sequence is CASSDQASNSDYTF.

About this clone itself: All gene names here are mouse names. The CDR3 end lies 4 residues beyond the end of the read and is filled in from the germline J gene. J is TRBJ1-2 and V is TRBV13-3; D may be TRBD1 (5 bases). Per germline, CDR1 NNHDY and CDR2 SYVADS. Between the trimmed V and J ends, which lost 7 bases and 0 bases, there was a span of 7 bases. The CDR3 totals 12 residues. The sequenced part of the CDR3 DNA is TGTGCCAGCCAGGGTGCAAACTCC. It specifies CASQGANS. The full CDR3 reads CASQGANSDYTF.

This clone turned up a few times. TCRdb and the translated DNA give different amino acids at residue 7; the protein presented here is the one translated from the DNA. The gene names given are mouse names. The CDR3 end is not reached by the read, which stops 3 residues before it; the germline J gene fills it in. This sequence joins TRBV13-3 and TRBJ1-3; no definite D call. Germline V lookup: CDR1 NNHDY, CDR2 SYVADS. The CDR3 runs to 10 residues. The V and J ends lost 4 bases and 8 bases respectively, with 4 bases between them. The sequenced part of the CDR3 DNA is TGTGCCAGCAGTTCATATACG. It translates to CASSSYT. The whole CDR3 protein is CASSSYTLYF.

On this clone: The gene symbols are mouse symbols. Sequencing ends 4 residues short of the CDR3 end; the germline J gene provides the rest. The chain links TRBV29 to TRBJ1-1; TRBD1 aligns across 12 bases. Germline V gene lookup returns CDR1 MSHET and CDR2 SYDVDS. The CDR3 is 14 amino acids. The CDR3 sequence is CASSLGTGGQEVFF. The sequenced part of the CDR3 DNA is TGTGCTAGCAGTTTGGGGACAGGGGGCCAA.

This clone appeared many times. The germline and genes are mouse ones. The sequence runs out 4 residues before the end of the CDR3; the remainder is reconstructed from the germline J gene. The chain uses TRBV13-3 and TRBJ2-4; D may be TRBD1 (6 bases). CDR3 length: 12 residues. CDR1 and CDR2 (germline): NNHDY, SYVADS. The CDR3 spells CASSIGQNTLYF. The CDR3 DNA, read in part, is TGTGCCAGCAGCATAGGACAGAAC.

A few counts support this clone. TCRdb gives a protein that differs at residue 12 from what the DNA encodes, so the protein here is translated from the DNA. The gene names given are mouse names. The read falls 3 residues short of the CDR3 end, and the missing part is taken from the germline J gene. The V gene is TRBV29, the J gene TRBJ1-3, with D perhaps TRBD1 (5 bases). Germline values: CDR1 MSHET, CDR2 SYDVDS. The CDR3 totals 15 residues. Trimming removed 1 base at V and 0 bases at J, with 7 bases between. This chain's CDR3 is CASSLLGVSGNTLYF. Incomplete CDR3 DNA: TGTGCTAGCAGTTTATTGGGGGTTTCTGGAAATACG. Full variable domain (rest looked up from reference TRBV29 and TRBJ1-3): DMKVTQMPRYLIKRMGENVLLECGQDMSHETMYWYRQDPGLGLQLIYISYDVDSNSEGDIPKGYRVSRKKREHFSLILDSAKTNQTSVYFCASSLLGVSGNTLYFGEGSRLIVV.

A note on this clone: Germline and genes here are mouse. Sequencing ends 4 residues short of the CDR3 end; the germline J gene provides the rest. This sequence joins TRBV5 and TRBJ2-3; 8 bases agree with TRBD1. J gave up 1 base and V 0 bases, and 9 bases lay outside the gene matches. Germline V gene data show CDR1 as LGHNA and CDR2 as YNLKQL (reference sequence). CDR3 length equals 18 residues. The DNA read from the CDR3 is TGTGCCAGCAGCCAAGATCGGCAGGGGGCGAGGGGTGCAGAA. Encoded protein: CASSQDRQGARGAE. The complete CDR3 protein is CASSQDRQGARGAETLYF.

Comment on this clone: Gene names denote mouse genes. The CDR3 goes on 4 residues after the read ends, and that part is filled in from the germline J gene. J is TRBJ1-2 and V is TRBV13-3; 7 nucleotides line up with TRBD1. CDR1 is NNHDY and CDR2 is SYVADS in the germline V gene. The CDR3 spans 14 residues. CDR3 region: CASSDRQGGSDYTF. The part of the CDR3 DNA that was read is TGTGCCAGCAGTGATCGACAGGGAGGGTCC.

This clone was observed a handful of times. Mouse gene names apply. From the germline J gene comes the end of the CDR3, since the read stops 4 residues before it. The V gene is TRBV13-3, the J gene TRBJ2-5; D might be TRBD2 (6 bases). The CDR3 consists of 15 residues. Germline lookup yields CDR1 NNHDY and CDR2 SYVADS. Incomplete CDR3 DNA: TGTGCCAGCAGTGATGGAGGGACTAGGGAGGAC. Its protein product is CASSDGGTRED. The full CDR3 is CASSDGGTREDTQYF.

The sample holds a few counts of this clone. Gene and germline names: mouse. Sequencing ends 4 residues short of the CDR3 end; the germline J gene provides the rest. V is TRBV1 and J is TRBJ2-7; TRBD1 matches at 7 bases. The germline V gene encodes CDR1 NSQYPW and CDR2 LRSPGD (reference sequence). This CDR3 has 13 residues. The DNA read from the CDR3 is TGCACCTGCAGTGCGCCAACAGGGGAT. Translated, it gives CTCSAPTGD. The whole CDR3 sequence reads CTCSAPTGDEQYF.

This clone was seen more than once but under ten times. Mouse names are used for the genes. The read terminates 4 residues ahead of where the CDR3 ends, so the germline J gene completes it. The chain has TRBV12-1 and TRBJ1-2, with TRBD1 as a possible D gene (6 bases). Per the germline V gene, CDR1 is SGHSN and CDR2 is HYEKVE. Trimming pared 1 base from V and 3 bases from J, leaving 11 bases between. The CDR3 has 14 amino acids. The CDR3 loop is CASSLGGADSDYTF. Incomplete CDR3 DNA: TGTGCCAGCTCTCTGGGGGGGGCAGACTCC.

Only a few counts were recorded for this clone. Germline and genes here are mouse. Coverage ceases 4 residues before the CDR3 finishes, and the germline J gene fills in the end. The J gene is TRBJ2-1, the V gene TRBV13-3; D is perhaps TRBD2 (6 bases). CDR3 length: 14 amino acids. V lost 4 bases, J lost 3 bases, and 11 bases lay in between. The germline V gene has CDR1 NNHDY and CDR2 SYVADS. The CDR3 loop reads CASSPLGPYAEQFF. CDR3 DNA (partial): TGTGCCAGCAGTCCTCTGGGGCCCTATGCT.

With respect to this clone: At residue 13, the TCRdb amino acid sequence and the translated nucleotide sequence differ, so the protein here is the DNA translation. The gene symbols are mouse symbols. Read sequence stops 3 residues before the CDR3 end, and the germline J gene provides the missing end. V gene TRBV13-2 combines with J gene TRBJ1-6, with 9 bases identical to TRBD1. TRBJ1-6 is marked as an open reading frame, function uncertain. Germline V gene sequence: CDR1 NNHNN, CDR2 SYGAGS (reference sequence). The CDR3 is made up of 16 amino acids. The V gene end was trimmed by 0 bases and the J gene end by 7 bases; junction bases not matched to a gene: 5. CDR3 protein: CASGDAPGQGNSPLYF. Partial CDR3 DNA: TGTGCCAGCGGTGATGCACCGGGACAGGGAAATTCGCCC.

This clone was found a few times. Here the gene names and germline are mouse. The read is 4 residues too short to cover the CDR3 end, so that end is filled in from the germline J gene. V usage is TRBV19 and J usage is TRBJ2-7; D unresolved. There are 12 residues in the CDR3. Germline V gene sequence: CDR1 FNHDT, CDR2 SITEND (reference sequence). The CDR3 region is CASSIVIYEQYF. The CDR3 DNA, read in part, is TGTGCCAGCAGTATAGTAATTTAT.

This clone was counted between two and nine times. Germline and genes: mouse. The read ends 4 residues shy of where the CDR3 ends; the end is completed using the germline J gene. This chain links TRBV31 with TRBJ2-2, with 8 positions matching TRBD2. Per the germline V gene, CDR1 is GKSSPN and CDR2 is SITVG. J lost 0 bases, V lost 2 bases, and 5 bases had no gene match. This CDR3 has 16 amino acids. The CDR3 bases that were read are TGTGCCTGGAGTATGCTGGGGGGCGCAAACACCGGG. Residues: CAWSMLGGANTG. The whole CDR3 protein reads CAWSMLGGANTGQLYF. The full variable domain, completed using reference TRBV31 and TRBJ2-2, is AQTIHQWPVAEIKAVGSPLSLGCTIKGKSSPNLYWYWQATGGTLQQLFYSITVGQVESVVQLNLSASRPKDDQFILSTEKLLLSHSGFYLCAWSMLGGANTGQLYFGEGSKLTVL.

Worth noting for this clone: The DNA translation disagrees with the TCRdb protein at residue 12, so the protein in this description comes from the DNA. The gene names given are mouse names. The read ends 3 residues early relative to the CDR3; the germline J gene fills the gap. The genes are TRBV14 and TRBJ1-3; TRBD1 matches 7 bases. The V and J ends lost 1 base and 0 bases, in that order; junction bases with no gene match: 1. CDR3 size: 15 residues. Germline V gene lookup returns CDR1 SGHDT and CDR2 FRDEAV. This CDR3 reads CASSFRGPSGNTLYF. The covered CDR3 bases are TGTGCCAGCAGTTTCAGGGGGCCTTCTGGAAATACG.

Notes on this clone: Genes and germline are mouse. The read ends 4 residues early relative to the CDR3; the germline J gene fills the gap. V is TRBV17 and J is TRBJ2-3; TRBD2 matches at 10 bases. CDR1 and CDR2 from the germline V gene are MNHDT and YYDKIL. This CDR3 comprises 18 residues. After removal of 3 bases from V and 0 bases from J, the junction contained 9 bases not matched to a gene. The covered CDR3 bases are TGTGCTAGCAGTAGTGCGGCTGGGGGGGCGCAGAGTGCAGAA. Its translation: CASSSAAGGAQSAE. In full, the CDR3 reads CASSSAAGGAQSAETLYF. The full variable domain, with the rest looked up from reference TRBV17 and TRBJ2-3, is DTTVKQNPRYKLARVGKPVNLICSQTMNHDTMYWYQKKPNQAPKLLLFYYDKILNREADTFEKFQSSRPNNSFCSLYIGSAGLEYSAMYLCASSSAAGGAQSAETLYFGSGTRLTVL.